One and the same sample provided the 13 T cell receptor beta chains below, sequenced in a study of T cells in Graves' hyperthyroidism and ophthalmopathy. It was RNA transcripts that yielded the amplified TCR beta CDR3 regions. HTBI primers were used for first-round RT-PCR of the TCR CDR3. In TCRdb, the multiplex PCR reads were re-called with MiXCR into one record per CDR3 protein. The data contain nearly 250,000 distinct CDR3 sequences, around 17% of them singletons. Sequences were obtained from blood. The receptors originated from a woman aged 18-29 years with Graves' ophthalmopathy.

This chain connects TRBV7-2 to TRBJ2-4; possible D gene TRBD2, 5 bases. Germline V gives CDR1 SGHTA, CDR2 FQGNSA. The CDR3 is 12 residues long. Trimming left V 4 bases short and J 9 bases short, with 10 bases between. CDR3 protein: CASSSSRAIQYF. In DNA, the CDR3 is TGTGCCAGCAGCTCCTCGAGGGCCATTCAGTACTTC.

This sequence joins TRBV6-5 and TRBJ2-5, with 12 bases aligning to TRBD2. CDR3 length: 13 amino acids. The germline V gene has CDR1 MNHEY and CDR2 SVGAGI. The V segment lost 4 bases and the J segment 12 bases; nucleotides outside the gene matches: 6. The DNA of the CDR3 is TGTGCCAGCAGTTCCTCTAGCGGGAGGGGGGAGTACTTC. Residues: CASSSSSGRGEYF.

There are many counts of this clonotype. The chain couples TRBV2 to TRBJ2-7, with unresolved D. Germline V lookup: CDR1 SNHLY, CDR2 FYNNEI. V was cut by 3 bases and J by 0 bases, with 9 bases left in between. The CDR3 totals 14 residues. CDR3 nucleotide sequence: TGTGCCAGCAGTGACCAGCTTTACTCCTACGAGCAGTACTTC. Translated: CASSDQLYSYEQYF. Combining the CDR3 with reference TRBV2 and TRBJ2-7 gives the whole variable domain EPEVTQTPSHQVTQMGQEVILRCVPISNHLYFYWYRQILGQKVEFLVSFYNNEISEKSEIFDDQFSVERPDGSNFTLKIRSTKLEDSAMYFCASSDQLYSYEQYFGPGTRLTVT.

This clonotype was seen at least ten times. This rearrangement joins TRBV20-1 to TRBJ1-2; TRBD1 aligns across 8 bases. From germline, CDR1 is DFQATT and CDR2 SNEGSKA (reference sequence). The CDR3 has 15 residues. The ends lost 3 bases at V and 4 bases at J; junction bases unmatched: 10. CDR3 DNA sequence: TGCAGTGCTAGGGAACGACAGGGGTCAGGCTATGGCTACACCTTC. Its protein is CSARERQGSGYGYTF.

This clonotype was observed at least ten times. The V gene is TRBV20-1, the J gene TRBJ1-2; D remains ambiguous. Germline CDR1 DFQATT, CDR2 SNEGSKA (reference sequence). The CDR3 runs to 13 residues. Deletions cut 0 bases from V and 8 bases from J, with 13 bases between. The CDR3 DNA reads as TGCAGTGCTAGAGAGGACCGACAAGGGGGCTACACCTTC. This translates into CSAREDRQGGYTF.

This clonotype was seen many times. V and J are TRBV20-1 and TRBJ1-5; TRBD1 might be the D (5 bases). V was clipped by 3 bases and J by 10 bases, with 19 bases between them. CDR1 is DFQATT, CDR2 SNEGSKA, per germline (reference sequence). The CDR3 is 14 amino acids. CDR3 in DNA: TGCAGTGCTAGTTTATCCACAGGCGGAGGACCCCAGCATTTT. Residues: CSASLSTGGGPQHF.

This clonotype was observed many times. This chain uses TRBV11-2 with TRBJ2-7, with D possibly being TRBD1 (5 bases). Trimming shortened V by 1 base and J by 4 bases, and 14 bases separated the two germline ends. This CDR3 contains 15 residues. CDR1 is SGHAT and CDR2 is FQNNGV in the germline V gene. In DNA, the CDR3 is TGTGCCAGCAGCTTAGCTGCAGGGCTCCAATACGAGCAGTACTTC. Amino acid sequence: CASSLAAGLQYEQYF.

This clonotype was recorded at least ten times. This chain uses TRBV3-1 with TRBJ2-3, with 11 positions matching TRBD2. The CDR3 spans 16 residues. Trimming cost V 3 bases and J 2 bases; bases outside gene matches: 4. Germline V lookup: CDR1 LGHDT, CDR2 YNNKEL (reference sequence). The CDR3, as DNA: TGTGCCAGCAGCCATTTTAGCGGGGGGGACACAGATACGCAGTATTTT. Residues: CASSHFSGGDTDTQYF.

V is TRBV20-1 and J is TRBJ1-1, with 11 nucleotides matching TRBD1. CDR1 and CDR2 from the germline V gene are DFQATT and SNEGSKA (reference sequence). V lost 3 bases and J lost 1; bases outside the gene matches: 4. The CDR3 is 15 residues long. Written as DNA, the CDR3 is TGCAGTGCTAGGGACAGGGGGCTTTGGAACACTGAAGCTTTCTTT. Protein sequence: CSARDRGLWNTEAFF.

The sample holds many counts of this clonotype. J is TRBJ2-7 and V is TRBV18, with 7 bases lining up with TRBD1. Germline V CDR1 and CDR2: KGHSH, LQKENI. This CDR3 is built from 14 residues. V trimming: 5 bases; J trimming: 2 bases; junction bases outside the gene matches: 6. The CDR3 nucleotides are TGTGCCAGCTCAACCGGGACAGCGACCTACGAGCAGTACTTC. Translated: CASSTGTATYEQYF.

CDR3 bases: TGCAGTGCTGGGGGGACTAGCGGGAGGCAGCAGTACTTC. Protein sequence: CSAGGTSGRQQYF. The rearrangement links TRBV20-1 to TRBJ2-7; 15 nucleotides match TRBD2. This CDR3 region has 13 residues. Per the germline V gene, CDR1 is DFQATT and CDR2 is SNEGSKA (reference sequence). With 5 bases clipped from V and 8 bases from J, the junction kept 4 bases outside the gene matches.

Only a few counts were recorded for this clonotype. J is TRBJ2-1 and V is TRBV11-2; TRBD2 matches 11 bases. The trim removed 5 bases at V and 5 bases at J, leaving 2 bases unmatched. Germline loops: CDR1 SGHAT, CDR2 FQNNGV. CDR3 length: 14 amino acids. Written as DNA, the CDR3 is TGTGCCAGCAGCGCGGGACTAGCGGACAATGAGCAGTTCTTC. This gives the protein CASSAGLADNEQFF. The whole variable domain, filled in from reference TRBV11-2 and TRBJ2-1, reads EAGVAQSPRYKIIEKRQSVAFWCNPISGHATLYWYQQILGQGPKLLIQFQNNGVVDDSQLPKDRFSAERLKGVDSTLKIQPAKLEDSAVYLCASSAGLADNEQFFGPGTRLTVL.

This clonotype was found many times. A much larger clone lies a single base off, so this may be a read error. The chain has TRBV12-3 or TRBV12-4 and TRBJ1-2; D gene ambiguous. This CDR3 is built from 14 residues. The CDR3 DNA reads as TGTGCCAGCAGTACCCCTTACACCACCTATGGCTGCACCTTC. It specifies CASSTPYTTYGCTF.